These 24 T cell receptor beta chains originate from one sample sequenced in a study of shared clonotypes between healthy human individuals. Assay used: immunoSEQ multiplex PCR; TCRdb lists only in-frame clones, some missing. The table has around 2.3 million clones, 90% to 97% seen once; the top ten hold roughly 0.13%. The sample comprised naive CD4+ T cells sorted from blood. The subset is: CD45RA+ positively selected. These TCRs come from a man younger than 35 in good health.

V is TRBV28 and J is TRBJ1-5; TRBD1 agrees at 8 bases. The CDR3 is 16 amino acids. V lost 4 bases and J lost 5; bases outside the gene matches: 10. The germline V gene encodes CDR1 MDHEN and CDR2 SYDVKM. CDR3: CASSWSLGQGDQPQHF. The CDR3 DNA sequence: TGTGCCAGCAGTTGGTCGCTTGGACAGGGAGATCAGCCCCAGCATTTT. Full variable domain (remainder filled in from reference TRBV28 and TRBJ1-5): DVKVTQSSRYLVKRTGEKVFLECVQDMDHENMFWYRQDPGLGLRLIYFSYDVKMKEKGDIPEGYSVSREKKERFSLILESASTNQTSMYLCASSWSLGQGDQPQHFGDGTRLSIL.

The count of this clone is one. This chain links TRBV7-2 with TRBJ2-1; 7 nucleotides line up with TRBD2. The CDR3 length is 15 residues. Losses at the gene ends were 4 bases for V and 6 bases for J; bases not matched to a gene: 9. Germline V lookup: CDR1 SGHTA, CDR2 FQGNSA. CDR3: CASSYSAGVFNEQFF. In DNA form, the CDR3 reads TGTGCCAGCAGCTACTCGGCGGGGGTTTTCAATGAGCAGTTCTTC.

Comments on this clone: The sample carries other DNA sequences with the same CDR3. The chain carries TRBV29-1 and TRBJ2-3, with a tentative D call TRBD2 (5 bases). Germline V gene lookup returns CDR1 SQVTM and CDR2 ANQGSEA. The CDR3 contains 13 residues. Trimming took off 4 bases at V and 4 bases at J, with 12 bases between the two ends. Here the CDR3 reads CSVARGRADTQYF. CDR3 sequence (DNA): TGCAGCGTTGCACGGGGAAGGGCAGATACGCAGTATTTT.

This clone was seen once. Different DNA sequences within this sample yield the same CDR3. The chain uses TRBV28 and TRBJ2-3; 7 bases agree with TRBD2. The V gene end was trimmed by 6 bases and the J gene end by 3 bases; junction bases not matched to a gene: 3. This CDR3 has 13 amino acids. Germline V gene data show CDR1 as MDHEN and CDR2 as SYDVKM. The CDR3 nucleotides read TGTGCCAGCAGCCCGGGGGGTACAGATACGCAGTATTTT. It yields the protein CASSPGGTDTQYF. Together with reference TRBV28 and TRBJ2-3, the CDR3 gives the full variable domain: DVKVTQSSRYLVKRTGEKVFLECVQDMDHENMFWYRQDPGLGLRLIYFSYDVKMKEKGDIPEGYSVSREKKERFSLILESASTNQTSMYLCASSPGGTDTQYFGPGTRLTVL.

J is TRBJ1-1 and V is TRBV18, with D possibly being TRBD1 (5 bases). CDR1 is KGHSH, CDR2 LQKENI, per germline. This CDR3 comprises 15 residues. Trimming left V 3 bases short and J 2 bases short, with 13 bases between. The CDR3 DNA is TGTGCCAGCTCACCTATCGCAGGGCCCAACACTGAAGCTTTCTTT. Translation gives CASSPIAGPNTEAFF. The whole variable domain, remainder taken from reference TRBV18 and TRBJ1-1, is NAGVMQNPRHLVRRRGQEARLRCSPMKGHSHVYWYRQLPEEGLKFMVYLQKENIIDESGMPKERFSAEFPKEGPSILRIQQVVRGDSAAYFCASSPIAGPNTEAFFGQGTRLTVV.

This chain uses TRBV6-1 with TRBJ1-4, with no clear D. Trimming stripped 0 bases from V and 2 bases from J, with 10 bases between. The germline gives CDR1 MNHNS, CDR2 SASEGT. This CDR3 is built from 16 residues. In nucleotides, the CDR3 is TGTGCCAGCAGTGAAGCGCTTGGCACCACTAATGAAAAACTGTTTTTT. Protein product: CASSEALGTTNEKLFF.

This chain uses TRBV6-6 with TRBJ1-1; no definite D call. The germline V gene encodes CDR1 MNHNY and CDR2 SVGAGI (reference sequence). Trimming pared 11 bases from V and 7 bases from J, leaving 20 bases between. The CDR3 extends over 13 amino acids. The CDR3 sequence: CAVAPAPSSEAFF. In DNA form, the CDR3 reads TGTGCCGTGGCCCCTGCCCCATCGAGTGAAGCTTTCTTT.

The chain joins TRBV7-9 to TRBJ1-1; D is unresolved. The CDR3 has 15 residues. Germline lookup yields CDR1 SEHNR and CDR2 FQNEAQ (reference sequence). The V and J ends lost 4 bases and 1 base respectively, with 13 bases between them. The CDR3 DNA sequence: TGTGCCAGCAGCTCTCACCTTGGAGGGAACACTGAAGCTTTCTTT. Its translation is CASSSHLGGNTEAFF.

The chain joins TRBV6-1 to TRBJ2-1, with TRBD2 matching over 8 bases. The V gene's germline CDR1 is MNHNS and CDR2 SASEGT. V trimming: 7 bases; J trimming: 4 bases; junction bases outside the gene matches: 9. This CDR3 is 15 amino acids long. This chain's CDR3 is CASISASGPYNEQFF. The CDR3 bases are TGTGCCAGCATCAGCGCTAGCGGGCCTTACAATGAGCAGTTCTTC.

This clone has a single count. Here the CDR3 reads CASSETDLGPQHF. The CDR3 nucleotides read TGTGCCAGCAGTGAGACCGATCTTGGGCCCCAGCATTTT. The rearrangement joins TRBV6-1 to TRBJ1-5; D not certain. Germline V gene data show CDR1 as MNHNS and CDR2 as SASEGT. This CDR3 has 13 residues. V was cut by 3 bases and J by 9 bases, with 12 bases left in between.

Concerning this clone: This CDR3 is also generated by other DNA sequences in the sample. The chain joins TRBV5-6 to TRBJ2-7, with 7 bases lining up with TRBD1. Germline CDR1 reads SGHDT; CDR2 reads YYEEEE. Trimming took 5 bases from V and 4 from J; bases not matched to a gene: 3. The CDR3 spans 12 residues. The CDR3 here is CASSQTGYEQYF. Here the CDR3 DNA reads TGTGCCAGCAGTCAGACAGGGTACGAGCAGTACTTC.

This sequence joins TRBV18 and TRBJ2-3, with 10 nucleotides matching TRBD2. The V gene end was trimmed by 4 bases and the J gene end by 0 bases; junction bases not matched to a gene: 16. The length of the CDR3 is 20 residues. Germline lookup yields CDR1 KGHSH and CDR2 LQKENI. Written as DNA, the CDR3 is TGTGCCAGCTCACTATCGCACGATATAGCGGGGGGCCCTAGCACAGATACGCAGTATTTT. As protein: CASSLSHDIAGGPSTDTQYF.

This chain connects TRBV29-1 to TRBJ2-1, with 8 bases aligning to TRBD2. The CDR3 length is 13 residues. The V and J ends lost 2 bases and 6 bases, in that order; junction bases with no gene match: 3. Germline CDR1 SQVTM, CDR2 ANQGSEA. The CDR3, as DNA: TGCAGCGTTGAACGGGAGGGCCGCAATGAGCAGTTCTTC. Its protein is CSVEREGRNEQFF.

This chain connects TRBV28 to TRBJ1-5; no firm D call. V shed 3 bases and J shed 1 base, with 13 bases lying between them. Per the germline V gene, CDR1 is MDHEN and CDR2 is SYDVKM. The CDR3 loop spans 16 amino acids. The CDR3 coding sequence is TGTGCCAGCAGTTTCCAGGCCCCGGGCAGCAATCAGCCCCAGCATTTT. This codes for CASSFQAPGSNQPQHF.

CDR3 nucleotides: TGTGCCAGCAGCCCGCGGACGGAGTACGGGGAGCTGTTTTTT. Translating gives CASSPRTEYGELFF. The V gene is TRBV9, the J gene TRBJ2-2; D remains unclear. Germline CDR1 SGDLS, CDR2 YYNGEE. The CDR3 length is 14 residues. The germline V and J ends were trimmed by 4 bases and 7 bases, with 14 bases remaining between them.

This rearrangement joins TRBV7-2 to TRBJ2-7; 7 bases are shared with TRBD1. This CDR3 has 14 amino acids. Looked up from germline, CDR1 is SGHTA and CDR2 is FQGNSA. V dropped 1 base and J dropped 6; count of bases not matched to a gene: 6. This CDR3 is CASSLVRGPGEQYF. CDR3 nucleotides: TGTGCCAGCAGCTTAGTAAGGGGGCCCGGCGAGCAGTACTTC.

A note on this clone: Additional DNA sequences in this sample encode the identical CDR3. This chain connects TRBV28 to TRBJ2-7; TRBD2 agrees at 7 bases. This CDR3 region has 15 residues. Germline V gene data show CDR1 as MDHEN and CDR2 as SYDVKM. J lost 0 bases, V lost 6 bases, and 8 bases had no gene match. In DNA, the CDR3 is TGTGCCAGCAGCCCCCCGCGGGGGAGCTCCTACGAGCAGTACTTC. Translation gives CASSPPRGSSYEQYF.

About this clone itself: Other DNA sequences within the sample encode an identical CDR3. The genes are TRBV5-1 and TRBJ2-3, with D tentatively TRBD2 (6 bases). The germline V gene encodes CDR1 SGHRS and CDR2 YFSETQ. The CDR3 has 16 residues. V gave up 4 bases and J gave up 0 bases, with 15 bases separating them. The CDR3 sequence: CASSPGLTTSTDTQYF. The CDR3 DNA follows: TGCGCCAGCAGCCCGGGACTTACCACTAGCACAGATACGCAGTATTTT.

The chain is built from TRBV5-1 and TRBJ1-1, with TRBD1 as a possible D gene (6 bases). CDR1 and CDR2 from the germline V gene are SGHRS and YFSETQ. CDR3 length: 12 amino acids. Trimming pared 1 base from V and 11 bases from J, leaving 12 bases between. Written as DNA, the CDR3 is TGCGCCAGCAGCTTGCCGGGGGCCCTGGCTTTCTTT. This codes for CASSLPGALAFF.

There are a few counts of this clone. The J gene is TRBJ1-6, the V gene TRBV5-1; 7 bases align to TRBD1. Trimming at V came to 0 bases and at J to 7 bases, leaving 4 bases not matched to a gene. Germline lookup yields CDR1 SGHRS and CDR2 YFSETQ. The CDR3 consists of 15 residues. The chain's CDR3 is CASSLGGGQNSPLHF. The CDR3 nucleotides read TGCGCCAGCAGCTTGGGAGGGGGCCAGAATTCACCCCTCCACTTT.

Written as DNA, the CDR3 is TGTGCCAGCAGTCCCTGGGGACAGGGACCCAATGAGCAGTTCTTC. This encodes CASSPWGQGPNEQFF. The V call is TRBV6-5, the J call TRBJ2-1, with 9 bases aligning to TRBD1. V shed 5 bases, J shed 6 bases, and the junction held 8 bases outside the gene matches. The CDR3 totals 15 residues. The germline V gene has CDR1 MNHEY and CDR2 SVGAGI.

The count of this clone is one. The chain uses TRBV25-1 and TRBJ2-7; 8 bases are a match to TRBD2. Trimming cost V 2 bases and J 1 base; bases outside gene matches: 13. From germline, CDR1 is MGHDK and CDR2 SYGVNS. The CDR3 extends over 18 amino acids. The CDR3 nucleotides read TGTGCCAGCAGTGAACCGCCCGGGAGGGGGGGGCCTTCCTACGAGCAGTACTTC. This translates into CASSEPPGRGGPSYEQYF.

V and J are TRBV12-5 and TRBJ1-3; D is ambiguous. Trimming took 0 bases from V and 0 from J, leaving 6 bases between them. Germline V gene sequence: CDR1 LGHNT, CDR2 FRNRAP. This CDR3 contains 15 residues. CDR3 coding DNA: TGTGCTAGTGGTTTGGTACTCCTCTCTGGAAACACCATATATTTT. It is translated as CASGLVLLSGNTIYF.

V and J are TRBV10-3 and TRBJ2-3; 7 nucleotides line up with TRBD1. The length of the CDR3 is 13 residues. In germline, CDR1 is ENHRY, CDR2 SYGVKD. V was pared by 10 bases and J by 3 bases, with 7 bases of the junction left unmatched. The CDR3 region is CATQGIGTDTQYF. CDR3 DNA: TGTGCCACACAGGGGATTGGAACAGATACGCAGTATTTT.